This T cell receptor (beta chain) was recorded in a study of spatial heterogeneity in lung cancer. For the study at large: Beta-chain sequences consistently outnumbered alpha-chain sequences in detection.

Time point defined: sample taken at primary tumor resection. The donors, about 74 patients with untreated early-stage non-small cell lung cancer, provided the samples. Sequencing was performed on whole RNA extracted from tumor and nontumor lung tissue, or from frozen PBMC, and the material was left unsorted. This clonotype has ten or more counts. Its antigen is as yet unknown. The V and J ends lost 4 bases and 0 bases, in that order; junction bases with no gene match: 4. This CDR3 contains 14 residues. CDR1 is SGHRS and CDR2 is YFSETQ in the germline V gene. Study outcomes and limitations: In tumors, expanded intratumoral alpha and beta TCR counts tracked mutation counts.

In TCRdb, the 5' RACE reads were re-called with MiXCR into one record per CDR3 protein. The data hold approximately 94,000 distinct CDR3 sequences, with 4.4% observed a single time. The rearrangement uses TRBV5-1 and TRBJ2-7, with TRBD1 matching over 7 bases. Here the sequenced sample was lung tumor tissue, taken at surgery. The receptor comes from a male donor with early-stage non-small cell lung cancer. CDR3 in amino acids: CASSPDRSSYEQYF. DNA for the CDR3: TGCGCCAGCAGCCCGGACAGGAGCTCCTACGAGCAGTACTTC.